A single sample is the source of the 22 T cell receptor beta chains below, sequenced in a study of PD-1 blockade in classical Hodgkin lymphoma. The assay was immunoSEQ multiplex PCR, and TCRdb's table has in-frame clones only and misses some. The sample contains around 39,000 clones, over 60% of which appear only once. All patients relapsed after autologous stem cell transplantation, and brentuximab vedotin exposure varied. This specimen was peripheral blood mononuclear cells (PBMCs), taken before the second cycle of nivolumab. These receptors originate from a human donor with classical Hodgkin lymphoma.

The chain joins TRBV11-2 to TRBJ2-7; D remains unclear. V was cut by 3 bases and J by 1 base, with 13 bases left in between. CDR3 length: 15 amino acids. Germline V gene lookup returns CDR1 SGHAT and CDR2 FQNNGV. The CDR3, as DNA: TGTGCCAGCAGCTTTGAGGTAACAAATTCCTACGAGCAGTACTTC. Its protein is CASSFEVTNSYEQYF.

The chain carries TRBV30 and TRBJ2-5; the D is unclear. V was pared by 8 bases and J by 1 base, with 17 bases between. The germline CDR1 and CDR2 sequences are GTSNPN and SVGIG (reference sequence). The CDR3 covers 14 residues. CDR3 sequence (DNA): TGTGCCGCGTCCGCAACGTACTCCCAAGAGACCCAGTACTTC. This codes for CAASATYSQETQYF.

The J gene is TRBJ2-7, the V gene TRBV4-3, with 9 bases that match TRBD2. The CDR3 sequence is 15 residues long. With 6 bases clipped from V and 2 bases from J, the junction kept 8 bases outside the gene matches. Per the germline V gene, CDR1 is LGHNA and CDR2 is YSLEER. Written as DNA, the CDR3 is TGCGCCAGCAGTCGTGGGCGGGGGGGAACCTACGAGCAGTACTTC. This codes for CASSRGRGGTYEQYF.

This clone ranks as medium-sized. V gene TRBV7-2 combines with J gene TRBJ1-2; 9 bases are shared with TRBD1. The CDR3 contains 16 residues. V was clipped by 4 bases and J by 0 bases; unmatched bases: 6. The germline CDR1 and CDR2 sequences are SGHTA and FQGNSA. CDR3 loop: CASSWYRTGANYGYTF. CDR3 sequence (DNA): TGTGCCAGCAGCTGGTACAGGACAGGGGCTAACTATGGCTACACCTTC.

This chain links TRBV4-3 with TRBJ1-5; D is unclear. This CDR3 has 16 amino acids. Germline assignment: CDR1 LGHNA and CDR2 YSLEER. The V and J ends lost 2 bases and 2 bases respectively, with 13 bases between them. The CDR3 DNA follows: TGCGCCAGCAGCCAAACTGTGGGGTTTGGCAATCAGCCCCAGCATTTT. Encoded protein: CASSQTVGFGNQPQHF.

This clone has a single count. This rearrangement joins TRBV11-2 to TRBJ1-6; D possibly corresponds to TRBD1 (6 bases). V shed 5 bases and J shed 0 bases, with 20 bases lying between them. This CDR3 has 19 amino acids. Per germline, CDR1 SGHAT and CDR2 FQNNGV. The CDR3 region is CASSTASDRTSSYNSPLHF. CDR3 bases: TGTGCCAGCAGCACCGCATCCGACAGGACCAGCTCCTATAATTCACCCCTCCACTTT.

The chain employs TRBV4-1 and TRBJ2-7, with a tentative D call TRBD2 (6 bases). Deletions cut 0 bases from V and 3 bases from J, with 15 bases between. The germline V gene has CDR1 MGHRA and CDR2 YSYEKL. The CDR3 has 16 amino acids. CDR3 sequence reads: CASSQDRAGSDYEQYF. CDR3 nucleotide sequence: TGCGCCAGCAGCCAAGATCGGGCGGGGTCCGACTACGAGCAGTACTTC.

CDR3 amino acids: CASSSRGRVEAFF. The CDR3 region has the DNA TGCGCCAGCAGCTCACGAGGGAGGGTTGAAGCTTTCTTT. The chain joins TRBV4-1 to TRBJ1-1; no firm D call. There are 13 residues in the CDR3. Germline CDR1 is MGHRA and CDR2 is YSYEKL. Trimming pared 5 bases from V and 7 bases from J, leaving 14 bases between.

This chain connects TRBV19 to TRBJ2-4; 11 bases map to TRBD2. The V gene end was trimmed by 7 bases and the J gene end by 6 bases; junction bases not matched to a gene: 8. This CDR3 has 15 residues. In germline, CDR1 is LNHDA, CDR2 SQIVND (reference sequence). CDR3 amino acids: CASTEAGLAVNIQYF. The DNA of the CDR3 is TGTGCCAGTACTGAAGCGGGACTAGCGGTAAACATTCAGTACTTC.

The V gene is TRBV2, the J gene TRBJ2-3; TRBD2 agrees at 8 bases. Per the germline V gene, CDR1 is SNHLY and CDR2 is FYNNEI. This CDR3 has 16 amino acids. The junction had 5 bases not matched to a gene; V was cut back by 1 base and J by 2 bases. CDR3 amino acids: CASSEVVAGTTDTQYF. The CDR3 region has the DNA TGTGCCAGCAGTGAAGTTGTAGCGGGAACCACAGATACGCAGTATTTT. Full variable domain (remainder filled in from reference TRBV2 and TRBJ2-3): EPEVTQTPSHQVTQMGQEVILRCVPISNHLYFYWYRQILGQKVEFLVSFYNNEISEKSEIFDDQFSVERPDGSNFTLKIRSTKLEDSAMYFCASSEVVAGTTDTQYFGPGTRLTVL.

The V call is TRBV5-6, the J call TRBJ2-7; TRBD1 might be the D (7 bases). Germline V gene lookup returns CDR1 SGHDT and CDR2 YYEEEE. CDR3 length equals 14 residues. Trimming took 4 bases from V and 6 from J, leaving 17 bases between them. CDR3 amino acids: CASSQGEGGSEQYF. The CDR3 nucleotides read TGTGCCAGCAGCCAGGGGGAAGGGGGGAGCGAGCAGTACTTC.

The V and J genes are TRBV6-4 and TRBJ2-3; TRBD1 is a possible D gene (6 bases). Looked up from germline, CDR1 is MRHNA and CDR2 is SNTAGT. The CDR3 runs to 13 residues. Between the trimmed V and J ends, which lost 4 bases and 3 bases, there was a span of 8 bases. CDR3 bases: TGTGCCAGCAGTGCCCAGGGGACAGATACGCAGTATTTT. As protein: CASSAQGTDTQYF.

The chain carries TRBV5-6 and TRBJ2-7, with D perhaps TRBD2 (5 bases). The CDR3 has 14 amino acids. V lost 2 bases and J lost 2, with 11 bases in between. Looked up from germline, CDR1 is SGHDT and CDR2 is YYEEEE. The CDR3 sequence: CASSFGRGAYEQYF. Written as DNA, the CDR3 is TGTGCCAGCAGCTTTGGTCGGGGTGCCTACGAGCAGTACTTC.

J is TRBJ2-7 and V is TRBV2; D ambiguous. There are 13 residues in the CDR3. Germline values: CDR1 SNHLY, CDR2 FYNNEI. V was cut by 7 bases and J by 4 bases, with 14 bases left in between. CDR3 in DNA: TGTGCCAGCAACCCCCAGGTGAGGTACGAGCAGTACTTC. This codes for CASNPQVRYEQYF.

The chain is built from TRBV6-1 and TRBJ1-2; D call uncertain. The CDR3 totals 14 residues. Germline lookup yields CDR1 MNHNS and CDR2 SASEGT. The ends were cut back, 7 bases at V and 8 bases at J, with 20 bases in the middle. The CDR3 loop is CASNQEQEWKGYTF. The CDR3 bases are TGTGCCAGCAACCAGGAGCAGGAATGGAAGGGCTACACCTTC.

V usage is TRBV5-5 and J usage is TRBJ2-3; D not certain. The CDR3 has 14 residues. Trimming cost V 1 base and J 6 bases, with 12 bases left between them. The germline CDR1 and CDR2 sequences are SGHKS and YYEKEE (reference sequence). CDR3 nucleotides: TGTGCCAGCAGCTTGCGCGCCCTTGAGGATACGCAGTATTTT. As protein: CASSLRALEDTQYF.

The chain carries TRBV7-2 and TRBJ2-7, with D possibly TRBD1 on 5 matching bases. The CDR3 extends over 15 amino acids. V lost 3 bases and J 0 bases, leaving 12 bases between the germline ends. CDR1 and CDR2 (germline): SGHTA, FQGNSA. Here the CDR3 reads CASSLTVSSSYEQYF. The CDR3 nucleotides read TGTGCCAGCAGCTTGACAGTTTCAAGCTCCTACGAGCAGTACTTC. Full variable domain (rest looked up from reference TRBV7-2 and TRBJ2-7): GAGVSQSPSNKVTEKGKDVELRCDPISGHTALYWYRQSLGQGLEFLIYFQGNSAPDKSGLPSDRFSAERTGGSVSTLTIQRTQQEDSAVYLCASSLTVSSSYEQYFGPGTRLTVT.

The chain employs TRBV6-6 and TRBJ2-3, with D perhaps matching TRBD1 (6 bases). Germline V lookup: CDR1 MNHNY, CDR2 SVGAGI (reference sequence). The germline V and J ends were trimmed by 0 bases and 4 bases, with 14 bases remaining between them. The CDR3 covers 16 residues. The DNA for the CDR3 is TGTGCCAGCAGTTACTCGAAATTACAGGGACCAGATACGCAGTATTTT. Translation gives CASSYSKLQGPDTQYF.

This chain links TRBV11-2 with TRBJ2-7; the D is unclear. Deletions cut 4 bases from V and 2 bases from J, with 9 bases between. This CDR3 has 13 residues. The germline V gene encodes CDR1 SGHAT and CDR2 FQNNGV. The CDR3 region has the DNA TGTGCCAGCAGCTCCCAGGTGGCCTACGAGCAGTACTTC. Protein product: CASSSQVAYEQYF.

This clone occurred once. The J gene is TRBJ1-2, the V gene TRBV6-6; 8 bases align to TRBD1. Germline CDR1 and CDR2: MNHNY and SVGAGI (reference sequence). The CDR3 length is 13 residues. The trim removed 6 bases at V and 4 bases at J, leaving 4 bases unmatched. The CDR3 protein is CASRLQGAYGYTF. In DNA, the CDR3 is TGTGCCAGCAGACTCCAGGGGGCCTATGGCTACACCTTC.

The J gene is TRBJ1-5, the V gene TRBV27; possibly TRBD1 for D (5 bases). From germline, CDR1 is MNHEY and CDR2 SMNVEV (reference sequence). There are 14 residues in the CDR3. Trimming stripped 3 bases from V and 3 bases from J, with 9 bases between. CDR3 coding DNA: TGTGCCAGCAGTTTTGGGGCAGACAATCAGCCCCAGCATTTT. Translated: CASSFGADNQPQHF.

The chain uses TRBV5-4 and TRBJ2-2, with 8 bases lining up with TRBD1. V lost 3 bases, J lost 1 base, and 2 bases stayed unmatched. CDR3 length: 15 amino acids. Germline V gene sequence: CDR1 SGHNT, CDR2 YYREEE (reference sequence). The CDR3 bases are TGTGCCAGCAGCTCCGGGACAGGGAACACCGGGGAGCTGTTTTTT. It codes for CASSSGTGNTGELFF.